A selection of T cell receptor beta chains follows, all from one sample in a study of shared clonotypes between healthy human individuals. Sequencing was performed with immunoSEQ multiplex PCR; in TCRdb, only in-frame clones are kept and a portion is missing. This sample has roughly 1,100,000 clones; approximately 72% occur once, and the top ten carry approximately 1.5%. The specimen sequenced was memory CD4+ T cells sorted from blood. The source is a man younger than 30 in good health. Each CDR3 is given without its conserved first and last residue. Part of the rows lack a size; the others show once, few, many or a class for expanded clones.

V	J	length	size	CDR3
TRBV7-2	TRBJ1-6	10	-	ASLLGGSPLH
TRBV4-1	TRBJ2-7	12	few	ASSQGDGPYEQY
TRBV7-9	TRBJ2-7	10	-	ASSLGEGEQY
TRBV6-6	TRBJ2-1	14	-	ATTGLAGSSYNEQF
TRBV5-1	TRBJ2-1	12	-	ASSLDSGRDEQF
TRBV12-5	TRBJ2-7	14	-	ASGFVSGSYFIEQY
TRBV18	TRBJ2-3	10	once	ASSPPRLVQY
TRBV9	TRBJ2-1	13	-	ASSPGQGYYNEQF
TRBV11-1	TRBJ1-1	14	few	ASSPKTGGGGTEAF
TRBV6-1	TRBJ1-2	10	-	ASDRGNYGYT
TRBV7-2	TRBJ2-2	11	-	ASSLVATGELF
TRBV6-1	TRBJ2-5	16	many	ASSEALTGAAVAETQY
TRBV10-3	TRBJ2-3	15	-	AISDTAKGERSDTQY
TRBV5-1	TRBJ1-1	13	-	ASSSDPSMNTEAF
TRBV14	TRBJ2-5	11	-	ASSQDRSETQY
TRBV18	TRBJ2-5	12	-	ASSDRDRKETQY
TRBV19	TRBJ2-3	13	-	ASRETAASTDTQY
TRBV10-3	TRBJ1-4	12	-	AISRTDSNEKLF
TRBV7-2	TRBJ2-2	13	-	ASSPRVANTGELF
TRBV9	TRBJ1-2	14	-	ASSDGPSTGEYGYT
TRBV7-9	TRBJ1-4	13	few	ASSLRTATNEKLF
TRBV28	TRBJ1-2	15	-	ASSPPPGTGEGNGYT
TRBV5-4	TRBJ1-3	12	-	ASSMDRGGNTIY
TRBV28	TRBJ1-6	13	-	ASSASEGNNSPLH
TRBV2	TRBJ1-6	13	-	ASTLTRANNSPLH
TRBV9	TRBJ1-3	12	-	ASSVQESGNTIY
TRBV6-5	TRBJ1-1	12	-	ASLWGIVTGEAF
TRBV10-2	TRBJ2-5	11	once	ASMRGMSETQY
TRBV29-1	TRBJ1-3	12	few	SVVGTGTGNTIY
TRBV6-6	TRBJ2-3	14	once	ASSLSSGGGSDTQY
TRBV5-4	TRBJ1-2	12	-	ASSSAGINYGYT